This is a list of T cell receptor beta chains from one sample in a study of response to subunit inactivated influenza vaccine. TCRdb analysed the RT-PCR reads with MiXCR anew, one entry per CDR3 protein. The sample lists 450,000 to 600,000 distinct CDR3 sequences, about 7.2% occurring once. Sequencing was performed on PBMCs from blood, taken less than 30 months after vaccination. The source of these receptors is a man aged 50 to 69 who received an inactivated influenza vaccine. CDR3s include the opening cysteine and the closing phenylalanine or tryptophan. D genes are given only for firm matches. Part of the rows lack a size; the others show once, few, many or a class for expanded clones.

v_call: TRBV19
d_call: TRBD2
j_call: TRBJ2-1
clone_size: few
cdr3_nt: TGTGCCTCCAAAAGGGGCGGGAGCTACAATGAGCAGTTCTTC
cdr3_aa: CASKRGGSYNEQFF

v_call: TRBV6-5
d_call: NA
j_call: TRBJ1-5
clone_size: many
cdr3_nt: TGTGCCAGCAGTTCCATTGGACTCAATCAGCCCCAGCATTTT
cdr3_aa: CASSSIGLNQPQHF

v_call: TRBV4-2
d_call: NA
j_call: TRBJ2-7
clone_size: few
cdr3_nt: TGTGCCAGCAGCCAAGGGGGGGCGGACGAGCAGTACTTC
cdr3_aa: CASSQGGADEQYF

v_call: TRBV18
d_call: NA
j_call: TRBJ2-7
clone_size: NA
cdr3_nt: TGTGCCAGCTCACCACGGGAATCCTCCGAGCAGTACTTC
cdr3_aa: CASSPRESSEQYF

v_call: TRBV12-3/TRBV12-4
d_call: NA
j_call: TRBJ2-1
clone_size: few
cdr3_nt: TGTGCCAGCAGTTTTCTCCAGCGGAGCCACAATGAGCAGTTCTTC
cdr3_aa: CASSFLQRSHNEQFF

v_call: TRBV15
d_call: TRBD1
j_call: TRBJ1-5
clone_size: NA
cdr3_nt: TGTGCCACCAGCCGGGACAGGGGGGCCAATCAGCCCCAGCATTTT
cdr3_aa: CATSRDRGANQPQHF

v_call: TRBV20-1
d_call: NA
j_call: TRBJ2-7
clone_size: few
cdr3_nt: TGCAGTGCTAGAGACAAGATCTACGAGCAGTACTTC
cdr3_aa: CSARDKIYEQYF

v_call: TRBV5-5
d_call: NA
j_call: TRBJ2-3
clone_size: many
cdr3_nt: TGTGCCAGCAGCTTAAGGAGCTCTAGCACAGATACGCAGTATTTT
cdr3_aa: CASSLRSSSTDTQYF

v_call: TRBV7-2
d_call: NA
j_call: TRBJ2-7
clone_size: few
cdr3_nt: TGTGCCAGCTCCCGCGGGGCTGGGGGTTCCTACGAGCAGTACTTC
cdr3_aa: CASSRGAGGSYEQYF

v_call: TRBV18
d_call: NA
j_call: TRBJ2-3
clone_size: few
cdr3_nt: TGTGCCAGCTCACCATTGATGACGGGACTCACAGATACGCAGTATTTT
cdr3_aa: CASSPLMTGLTDTQYF

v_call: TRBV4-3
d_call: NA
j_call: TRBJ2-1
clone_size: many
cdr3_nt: TGCGCCAGCAGCCAACACATCCTTAGCGGAGATGAGCAGTTCTTC
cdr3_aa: CASSQHILSGDEQFF

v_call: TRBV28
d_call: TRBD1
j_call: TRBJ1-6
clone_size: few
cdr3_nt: TGTGCCAGCAGGTCCTTGGGGACAGGGTTTTCACCCCTCCACTTT
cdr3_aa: CASRSLGTGFSPLHF

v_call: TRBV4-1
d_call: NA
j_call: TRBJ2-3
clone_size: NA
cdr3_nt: TGCGCCAGCAGCCAAGGAGCGGGTCCCACAGATACGCAGTATTTT
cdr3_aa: CASSQGAGPTDTQYF

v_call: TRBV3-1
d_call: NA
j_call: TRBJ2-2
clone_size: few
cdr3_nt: TGTGCCAGCAGCAAGGCCGAGACAGCCACCGGGGAGCTGTTTTTT
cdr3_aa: CASSKAETATGELFF

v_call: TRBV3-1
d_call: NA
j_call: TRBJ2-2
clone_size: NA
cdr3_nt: TGTGCCAGCAGCCAAGAGTACAGAATGAACACCGGGGAGCTGTTTTTT
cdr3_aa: CASSQEYRMNTGELFF

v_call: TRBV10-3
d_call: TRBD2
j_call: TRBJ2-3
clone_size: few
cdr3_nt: TGTGCCACTGCTTGGGGGAGCGGGGGGGCCCCAGATACGCAGTATTTT
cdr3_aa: CATAWGSGGAPDTQYF

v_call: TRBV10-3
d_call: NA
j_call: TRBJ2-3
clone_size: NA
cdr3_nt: TGTGCCATCAGAGACAGTGGAACAGATACGCAGTATTTT
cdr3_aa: CAIRDSGTDTQYF

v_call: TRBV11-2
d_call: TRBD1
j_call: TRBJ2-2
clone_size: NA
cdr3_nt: TGTGCCAGCAGCTCCTGGACAGGGGCCACCGGGGAGCTGTTTTTT
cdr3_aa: CASSSWTGATGELFF

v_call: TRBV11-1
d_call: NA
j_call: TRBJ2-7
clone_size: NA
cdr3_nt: TGTGCCCGCAGCCGTGACAGCTACGAGCAGTACTTC
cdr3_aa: CARSRDSYEQYF

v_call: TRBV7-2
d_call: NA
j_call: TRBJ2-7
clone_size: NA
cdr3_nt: TGTGCCAGCACCCGACAGTACGGGACCTACGAGCAGTACTTC
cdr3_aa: CASTRQYGTYEQYF

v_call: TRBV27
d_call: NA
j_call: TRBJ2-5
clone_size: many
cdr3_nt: TGTGCCAGCAGCCAGTTATGGGGGGAGACCCAGTACTTC
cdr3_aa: CASSQLWGETQYF

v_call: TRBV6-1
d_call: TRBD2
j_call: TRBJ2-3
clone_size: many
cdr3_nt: TGTGCCAGCAGTCGAACGACTAGCGGGAGATGGAATACGCAGTATTTT
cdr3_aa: CASSRTTSGRWNTQYF

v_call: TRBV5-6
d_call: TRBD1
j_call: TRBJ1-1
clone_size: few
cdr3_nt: TGTGCCAGCAGCTCGGCAGGGGGATTGAACACTGAAGCTTTCTTT
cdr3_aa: CASSSAGGLNTEAFF

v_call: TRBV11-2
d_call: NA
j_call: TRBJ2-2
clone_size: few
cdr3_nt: TGTGCCAGCAGCCCAGGCCTTCGCACCCAGAACACCGGGGAGCTGTTTTTT
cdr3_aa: CASSPGLRTQNTGELFF

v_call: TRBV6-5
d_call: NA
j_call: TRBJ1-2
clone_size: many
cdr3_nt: TGTGCCAGCAGTTACGGGACACTCAACTATGGCTACACCTTC
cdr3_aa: CASSYGTLNYGYTF

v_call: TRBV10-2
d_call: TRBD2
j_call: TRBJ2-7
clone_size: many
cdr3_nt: TGCGCCAGCCAACTAAGAGCGGGACTCAACTACGAGCAGTACTTC
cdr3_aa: CASQLRAGLNYEQYF

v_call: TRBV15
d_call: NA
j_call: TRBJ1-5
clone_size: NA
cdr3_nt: TGTGCCACCAGCACCGACAGAGTCAATCAGCCCCAGCATTTT
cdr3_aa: CATSTDRVNQPQHF

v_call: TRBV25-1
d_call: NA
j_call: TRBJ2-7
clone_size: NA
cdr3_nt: TGTGCCAGCAGCTATAGGTTAGGGGGCGAGCAGTACTTC
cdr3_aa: CASSYRLGGEQYF

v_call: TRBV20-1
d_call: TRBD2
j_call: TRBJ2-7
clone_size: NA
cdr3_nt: TGCAGTGCCCACCAACTAGCGGGAATGTACGAGCAGTACTTC
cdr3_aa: CSAHQLAGMYEQYF

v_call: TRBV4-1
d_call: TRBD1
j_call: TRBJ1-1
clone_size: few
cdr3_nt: TGCGCCAGCAGCCCGTTACAGGGGGCGGCCATGAACACTGAAGCTTTCTTT
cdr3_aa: CASSPLQGAAMNTEAFF

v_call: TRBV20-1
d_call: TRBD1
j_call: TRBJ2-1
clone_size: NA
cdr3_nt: TGCAGTGCTAGCATAAATAGCGACAGGGGGCAGTTCTTC
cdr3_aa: CSASINSDRGQFF

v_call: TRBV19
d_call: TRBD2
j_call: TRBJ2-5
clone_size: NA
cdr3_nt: TGTGCCAGTAGTATCGGACTAGCACGAGAGACCCAGTACTTC
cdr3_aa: CASSIGLARETQYF

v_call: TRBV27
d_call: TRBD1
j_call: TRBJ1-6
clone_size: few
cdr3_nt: TGTGCCAGCAGGGGGACAGGGGTTTTCTCACCCCTCCACTTT
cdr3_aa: CASRGTGVFSPLHF

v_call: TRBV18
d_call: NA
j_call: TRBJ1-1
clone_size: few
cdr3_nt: TGTGCCAGCTCAGGACAGAGGAACACTGAAGCTTTCTTT
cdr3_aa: CASSGQRNTEAFF

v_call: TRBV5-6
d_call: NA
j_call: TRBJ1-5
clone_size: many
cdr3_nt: TGTGCCAGCAGCTTGGCCGGGGGTTATCAGCCCCAGCATTTT
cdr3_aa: CASSLAGGYQPQHF

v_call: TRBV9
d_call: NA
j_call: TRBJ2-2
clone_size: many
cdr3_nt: TGTGCCAGCAGCGCCCGGTGGTTCGAAGTCGGGGAGCTGTTTTTT
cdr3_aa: CASSARWFEVGELFF